Following are 26 T cell receptor beta chains from one sample sequenced in a study of blood T cell repertoires in COVID-19. The data were produced by immunoSEQ multiplex PCR, yet TCRdb's version contains in-frame clones alone and is incomplete. The sample lists approximately 93,000 clones, approximately 90% occurring once. The sequenced sample consisted of peripheral blood. The receptors were gathered from a man aged 60 to 75 with acute or convalescent COVID-19.

The chain links TRBV13 to TRBJ2-1, with D tentatively TRBD2 (5 bases). The length of the CDR3 is 13 residues. CDR1 PRHDT and CDR2 FYEKMQ come from the germline V gene (reference sequence). Trimming stripped 3 bases from V and 2 bases from J, with 5 bases between. The CDR3 DNA is TGTGCCAGCAGCTTGGAGGCCTACAATGAGCAGTTCTTC. Translating it yields CASSLEAYNEQFF.

The chain has TRBV2 and TRBJ2-1, with D maybe TRBD2 (6 bases). There are 15 residues in the CDR3. Trimming stripped 4 bases from V and 6 bases from J, with 16 bases between. The germline gives CDR1 SNHLY, CDR2 FYNNEI. CDR3 protein: CASSVGSGASNEQFF. The DNA for the CDR3 is TGTGCCAGCAGTGTAGGTAGCGGAGCCTCCAATGAGCAGTTCTTC.

The chain is built from TRBV2 and TRBJ2-2; no clear D. This CDR3 spans 13 amino acids. Between the trimmed V and J ends, which lost 1 base and 6 bases, there was a span of 6 bases. The germline V gene encodes CDR1 SNHLY and CDR2 FYNNEI. The CDR3 nucleotides are TGTGCCAGCAGTGAAGACAGCTCCGGGGAGCTGTTTTTT. It codes for CASSEDSSGELFF.

A word on this clone: Possible read error: a much larger clone is one base away. This rearrangement joins TRBV9 to TRBJ2-2; 11 bases align to TRBD2. Germline V CDR1 and CDR2: SGDLS, YYNGEE. The CDR3 runs to 17 residues. Germline trimming cut 6 bases from V and 3 bases from J; bases unmatched to any gene: 10. The CDR3 bases are TGTGCCAGCACCCCTATAGCGGGAGGGCCGGACACCGGGGAGCTGTTTTTT. Translating it yields CASTPIAGGPDTGELFF. Drawing the rest from reference TRBV9 and TRBJ2-2, the complete variable domain is DSGVTQTPKHLITATGQRVTLRCSPRSGDLSVYWYQQSLDQGLQFLIQYYNGEERAKGNILERFSAQQFPDLHSELNLSSLELGDSALYFCASTPIAGGPDTGELFFGEGSRLTVL.

The chain couples TRBV19 to TRBJ2-3, with 7 positions matching TRBD2. V shed 3 bases, J shed 3 bases, and the junction held 3 bases outside the gene matches. CDR1 and CDR2 (germline): LNHDA, SQIVND (reference sequence). The length of the CDR3 is 14 residues. CDR3 amino acids: CASSIRTRTDTQYF. CDR3 nucleotide sequence: TGTGCCAGTAGTATTCGGACTAGAACAGATACGCAGTATTTT.

This chain links TRBV27 with TRBJ1-2; TRBD1 agrees at 8 bases. Trimming removed 1 base from V and 3 bases from J; junction bases left unmatched: 10. The germline V gene encodes CDR1 MNHEY and CDR2 SMNVEV (reference sequence). This CDR3 has 17 residues. In DNA, the CDR3 is TGTGCCAGCAGTTTATATCCCCCGGACAGGGTGGACTATGGCTACACCTTC. Translation: CASSLYPPDRVDYGYTF.

The chain joins TRBV19 to TRBJ1-2, with 7 bases fitting TRBD1. Germline V gene data show CDR1 as LNHDA and CDR2 as SQIVND (reference sequence). Trimming at V came to 2 bases and at J to 1 base, leaving 1 base not matched to a gene. The CDR3 consists of 14 residues. The CDR3 here is CASSIRDSNYGYTF. CDR3 bases: TGTGCCAGTAGTATAAGGGACAGTAACTATGGCTACACCTTC.

This clone has a handful of counts. The chain uses TRBV18 and TRBJ2-7; TRBD2 matches at 8 bases. Germline lookup yields CDR1 KGHSH and CDR2 LQKENI. V was pared by 3 bases and J by 2 bases, with 6 bases of the junction left unmatched. CDR3 length: 15 residues. The CDR3 sequence is CASSPLAGRPYEQYF. The CDR3 nucleotides are TGTGCCAGCTCACCGTTAGCGGGACGTCCCTACGAGCAGTACTTC. Looking up the rest from reference TRBV18 and TRBJ2-7 gives the full variable domain: NAGVMQNPRHLVRRRGQEARLRCSPMKGHSHVYWYRQLPEEGLKFMVYLQKENIIDESGMPKERFSAEFPKEGPSILRIQQVVRGDSAAYFCASSPLAGRPYEQYFGPGTRLTVT.

In this sample, this clone turned up once. V and J are TRBV20-1 and TRBJ2-1; D is undetermined. V dropped 6 bases and J dropped 4 bases, with 4 bases sitting between them. From germline, CDR1 is DFQATT and CDR2 SNEGSKA (reference sequence). The CDR3 is 10 residues long. The DNA of the CDR3 is TGCAGTGCCCTTTACAATGAGCAGTTCTTC. It translates to CSALYNEQFF.

This clone was recorded once. The chain is built from TRBV5-1 and TRBJ2-5, with D possibly matching TRBD1 (6 bases). CDR3 length equals 13 residues. From germline, CDR1 is SGHRS and CDR2 YFSETQ. V was cut by 4 bases and J by 5 bases, with 12 bases left in between. The CDR3 nucleotides read TGCGCCAGCAGCCCACAGGGATTGGAGACCCAGTACTTC. Its protein is CASSPQGLETQYF.

The chain joins TRBV24-1 to TRBJ1-2; 7 bases agree with TRBD1. Germline V gene data show CDR1 as KGHDR and CDR2 as SFDVKD. The CDR3 has 14 amino acids. The V segment lost 5 bases and the J segment 4 bases; nucleotides outside the gene matches: 6. The CDR3 here is CATSGRGRGYGYTF. The CDR3, as DNA: TGTGCCACCAGTGGGAGGGGGCGCGGCTATGGCTACACCTTC.

The chain joins TRBV5-1 to TRBJ2-3; 8 bases map to TRBD2. V lost 5 bases, J lost 1 base, and 9 bases stayed unmatched. Germline V gives CDR1 SGHRS, CDR2 YFSETQ. This CDR3 has 16 residues. The CDR3 nucleotides read TGCGCCAGCAGTCTCTCCGGGACTAGACGCACAGATACGCAGTATTTT. Protein: CASSLSGTRRTDTQYF.

This chain uses TRBV6-5 with TRBJ1-4; TRBD1 agrees at 10 bases. This CDR3 contains 14 residues. The germline CDR1 and CDR2 sequences are MNHEY and SVGAGI. Trimming cost V 11 bases and J 4 bases; bases outside gene matches: 7. The DNA for the CDR3 is TGTGCCGGCCGGACAGGGGGGTTTAATGAAAAACTGTTTTTT. It codes for CAGRTGGFNEKLFF.

The chain links TRBV5-1 to TRBJ2-3, with 8 nucleotides matching TRBD2. V lost 3 bases and J lost 0; bases outside the gene matches: 9. Germline V lookup: CDR1 SGHRS, CDR2 YFSETQ. The CDR3 loop spans 17 amino acids. CDR3 residues: CASSWRGTSPSTDTQYF. The CDR3 coding sequence is TGCGCCAGCAGCTGGAGGGGGACTAGTCCTAGCACAGATACGCAGTATTTT.

The chain employs TRBV9 and TRBJ2-1; D possibly corresponds to TRBD2 (7 bases). Per the germline V gene, CDR1 is SGDLS and CDR2 is YYNGEE. This CDR3 comprises 16 residues. V gave up 3 bases and J gave up 8 bases, with 21 bases separating them. CDR3 protein: CASSGSAGARGHEQFF. The CDR3 DNA sequence: TGTGCCAGCAGCGGTAGCGCGGGGGCCCGGGGGCATGAGCAGTTCTTC.

V gene TRBV10-3 combines with J gene TRBJ1-2; D remains unclear. Trimming pared 0 bases from V and 7 bases from J, leaving 15 bases between. CDR3 length: 15 residues. Germline values: CDR1 ENHRY, CDR2 SYGVKD. The CDR3 DNA follows: TGTGCCATCAGTGAGTCGATCGGAGAGAGTGGTGGCTACACCTTC. This translates into CAISESIGESGGYTF.

The chain recombines TRBV27 with TRBJ1-4; D perhaps matches TRBD1 (5 bases). Between the trimmed V and J ends, which lost 4 bases and 6 bases, there was a span of 12 bases. The CDR3 is 14 amino acids. Germline CDR1 reads MNHEY; CDR2 reads SMNVEV (reference sequence). CDR3 nucleotides: TGTGCCAGCAGTTGGGGGAGGGGAGATGAAAAACTGTTTTTT. As protein: CASSWGRGDEKLFF.

J is TRBJ2-2 and V is TRBV24-1, with 7 bases identical to TRBD2. There are 16 residues in the CDR3. Losses at the gene ends were 0 bases for V and 1 base for J; bases not matched to a gene: 1. CDR1 KGHDR and CDR2 SFDVKD come from the germline V gene. CDR3 protein: CATSDLAGENTGELFF. The CDR3 DNA sequence: TGTGCCACCAGTGATTTGGCGGGGGAGAACACCGGGGAGCTGTTTTTT.

The J gene is TRBJ2-3, the V gene TRBV5-1; possible D gene TRBD2, 5 bases. The CDR3 is made up of 16 amino acids. Germline CDR1 reads SGHRS; CDR2 reads YFSETQ. Trimming took 4 bases from V and 2 from J, leaving 17 bases between them. In DNA, the CDR3 is TGCGCCAGCAGCCCCCCCGGGGTGGGGTTCACAGATACGCAGTATTTT. Amino acid sequence: CASSPPGVGFTDTQYF.

The genes are TRBV7-9 and TRBJ2-3; D possibly corresponds to TRBD2 (6 bases). Germline V gives CDR1 SEHNR, CDR2 FQNEAQ (reference sequence). V shed 5 bases and J shed 9 bases, with 21 bases lying between them. The CDR3 is made up of 15 amino acids. CDR3 residues: CASSPPAGIGLTQYF. The CDR3 DNA reads as TGTGCCAGCAGCCCCCCAGCGGGTATAGGTTTAACGCAGTATTTT. Variable domain in full (rest from reference TRBV7-9 and TRBJ2-3): DTGVSQNPRHKITKRGQNVTFRCDPISEHNRLYWYRQTLGQGPEFLTYFQNEAQLEKSRLLSDRFSAERPKGSFSTLEIQRTEQGDSAMYLCASSPPAGIGLTQYFGPGTRLTVL.

As DNA, the CDR3 is TGTGCCAGCACCCGAGGTACTGAAGCTTTCTTT. Its protein product is CASTRGTEAFF. The chain is built from TRBV3-1 (or the pseudogene TRBV3-2) and TRBJ1-1; D unclear. Trimming took 7 bases from V and 5 from J, leaving 8 bases between them. The germline gives CDR1 LGHDT, CDR2 YNNKEL (reference sequence). This CDR3 spans 11 amino acids.

This clone was seen only once. The rearrangement links TRBV4-2 to TRBJ2-7, with 7 bases fitting TRBD2. The CDR3 has 13 amino acids. Germline V CDR1 and CDR2: LGHNA, YNFKEQ. Trimming removed 4 bases from V and 6 bases from J; junction bases left unmatched: 6. The CDR3 region has the DNA TGTGCCAGCAGCCCCCGGGGGAGGGGCGAGCAGTACTTC. This sequence encodes CASSPRGRGEQYF.

This clone turned up a few times. CDR3 nucleotide sequence: TGTGCCAGCAGCCAAGCCGGACTAGCGGGGGGAAGAAATACGCAGTATTTT. It codes for CASSQAGLAGGRNTQYF. The V call is TRBV3-1 (or the pseudogene TRBV3-2), the J call TRBJ2-3, with 14 nucleotides matching TRBD2. Germline lookup yields CDR1 LGHDT and CDR2 YNNKEL (reference sequence). Trimming cost V 1 base and J 7 bases; bases outside gene matches: 7. This CDR3 is 17 amino acids long.

The chain joins TRBV4-2 to TRBJ1-2; 9 bases match TRBD1. This CDR3 is built from 16 residues. Looked up from germline, CDR1 is LGHNA and CDR2 is YNFKEQ. The V and J ends lost 1 base and 2 bases, in that order; junction bases with no gene match: 5. The CDR3 nucleotides read TGTGCCAGCAGCCAAGTCTCGGGACAGGGAAACTATGGCTACACCTTC. Its translation is CASSQVSGQGNYGYTF.

Here the CDR3 reads CASSLRPQAGGLYNEQFF. As DNA, the CDR3 is TGTGCCAGCAGCCTTAGACCCCAGGCGGGAGGCCTCTACAATGAGCAGTTCTTC. V usage is TRBV9 and J usage is TRBJ2-1; 8 positions agree with TRBD2. V gave up 4 bases and J gave up 3 bases; unmatched junction bases: 15. This CDR3 is built from 18 residues. Germline V gene sequence: CDR1 SGDLS, CDR2 YYNGEE. Drawing the rest from reference TRBV9 and TRBJ2-1, the complete variable domain is DSGVTQTPKHLITATGQRVTLRCSPRSGDLSVYWYQQSLDQGLQFLIQYYNGEERAKGNILERFSAQQFPDLHSELNLSSLELGDSALYFCASSLRPQAGGLYNEQFFGPGTRLTVL.

The CDR3 sequence is CASSYGLAGGLSDTQYF. The CDR3 DNA reads TGTGCCAGCAGTTACGGGTTGGCGGGGGGGCTCTCCGATACGCAGTATTTT. This rearrangement joins TRBV6-2 or TRBV6-3 to TRBJ2-3; 9 nucleotides align to TRBD2. Germline lookup yields CDR1 MNHEY and CDR2 SVGEGT. This CDR3 has 17 amino acids. The ends lost 2 bases at V and 6 bases at J; junction bases unmatched: 12.